The present TCR beta chain was sequenced within a study of cytomegalovirus exposure and HLA in healthy donors. Notes on this clone: Its antigen is undetermined.

Germline CDR1 reads MNHEY; CDR2 reads SMNVEV (reference sequence). The CDR3 covers 19 residues. Trimming took 2 bases from V and 5 from J; bases not matched to a gene: 18. 60 Vbeta and 13 Jbeta primers were used in PCR. Methods used by the authors: Later work found 74 million or so unique TCR beta chains, with 9.5 million to 12 million shared. The table came from immunoSEQ multiplex PCR; TCRdb's copy has only in-frame clones and leaves some out. V and J calls and clone size are those listed in that table; D and trimming were worked out from the DNA. The data show approximately 170,000 clones, more than 65% seen once. Study results and caveats: High sensitivity and specificity were reportedly achieved when the classifier diagnosed cytomegalovirus status. A few of the chains that were CMV-associated were confirmed in vitro to be specific for CMV antigens.

Nominally healthy donors provided the samples, though records likely missed some immune exposures. The chain carries TRBV27 and TRBJ2-1, with TRBD1 identical over 7 bases. The source is a male donor in good health and CMV-seronegative. The specimen was PBMCs. CDR3 sequence reads: CASSLNHVDRQKRDNEQFF. The CDR3, as DNA: TGTGCCAGCAGTTTAAACCACGTGGACAGGCAAAAAAGGGACAATGAGCAGTTCTTC.